The following is a T cell receptor beta chain sequence with its context. The antigen remains unidentified. With 1 base clipped from V and 8 bases from J, the junction kept 10 bases outside the gene matches. In germline, CDR1 is MGHRA, CDR2 YSYEKL. CDR3 length: 16 residues. DNA at 200 ng, around 30,000 T cell genomes, went into sorted-subset replicate PCRs. Produced via immunoSEQ multiplex PCR; TCRdb's table is partial and in-frame only. Among 2 million to 2.5 million clones, around 95% were seen once, and the ten largest hold roughly 0.13%. CD4+ cells were split into CD45RA+ naive and CD45RA-negative memory subsets. The data belong to a study of shared clonotypes between healthy human individuals. Study background: The study used three CD4 naive, three CD4 memory, two CD8 naive and one CD8 memory plate per donor.

Study-level points and caveats: When naive CD4 clonotypes were compared across four donors, around 5% were shared.

Sequenced sample: naive CD4+ T cells sorted from blood. Subset in this sample: CD45RA+ positively selected. The chain links TRBV4-1 to TRBJ2-4, with 8 bases identical to TRBD2. This receptor was identified in a man aged 18 to 29 in good health. DNA for the CDR3: TGCGCCAGCAGCCAAGTTGGCGGGGGGCGCGTGGACATTCAGTACTTC. This codes for CASSQVGGGRVDIQYF.